This T cell receptor (beta chain) was retrieved from a study of T cells after yellow fever vaccination. Study results and limitations: Among primary-vaccination clones, most reappeared after the booster, at 95% to 96% for CD4 and roughly 90% for CD8.

The CDR3 is 15 amino acids. Germline V gives CDR1 SGHDT, CDR2 YYEEEE. Trimming removed 7 bases from V and 9 bases from J; junction bases left unmatched: 14. This clonotype occurred a few times. Its antigen is currently unknown. In making TCR cDNA, 5'RACE template switching added a universal primer site and UMIs to it. TCRdb itself ran the 5' RACE reads through MiXCR, one entry per CDR3 protein. The sample records some 500,000 distinct CDR3 sequences, roughly 12% being singletons. This sequence originates from a man younger than 40 who received the YFV17D yellow fever vaccine. The source material was PBMCs, sampled on the day of the yellow fever booster vaccination. The rearrangement joins TRBV5-6 to TRBJ2-1; 9 positions agree with TRBD2. This CDR3 is CASRRRGLALGEQFF. The CDR3 region has the DNA TGTGCCAGCCGACGCCGGGGACTAGCCTTGGGTGAGCAGTTCTTC.